This TCR beta chain came from a study of T-cell memory formation after mild COVID-19. Study-level information: TCR clusters were largely donor specific.

TCR alpha and TCR beta cDNA libraries carrying sample barcodes and UMIs were produced by 5'RACE using constant-segment primers. TCRdb reprocessed the 5' RACE reads via MiXCR and lists one record per CDR3 protein. The repertoire holds 150,000 to 200,000 distinct CDR3 sequences, less than 40% seen once, with about 11% in the top ten. General observations from the study: Pre-infection memory contained some responding clones, which suggested that cross-reactive memory had joined. The main location of contracting CD4+ clones was CM and EM, and that of contracting CD8+ clones was EMRA.

The length of the CDR3 is 14 residues. The ends were cut back, 3 bases at V and 0 bases at J, with 6 bases in the middle. Germline CDR1 reads KGHDR; CDR2 reads SFDVKD. This clonotype was found a few times. The target antigen is unknown. This receptor was taken from an adult woman who had mild COVID-19 (a few samples of this study predate the infection). Cell type and time point are not known. The chain couples TRBV24-1 to TRBJ2-3; D is possibly TRBD1 (5 bases). The material sequenced was PBMCs or a T cell subset sorted from them (not recorded which). The CDR3 region has the DNA TGTGCCACCAGTGATCGACAGAGCACAGATACGCAGTATTTT. Its protein is CATSDRQSTDTQYF.